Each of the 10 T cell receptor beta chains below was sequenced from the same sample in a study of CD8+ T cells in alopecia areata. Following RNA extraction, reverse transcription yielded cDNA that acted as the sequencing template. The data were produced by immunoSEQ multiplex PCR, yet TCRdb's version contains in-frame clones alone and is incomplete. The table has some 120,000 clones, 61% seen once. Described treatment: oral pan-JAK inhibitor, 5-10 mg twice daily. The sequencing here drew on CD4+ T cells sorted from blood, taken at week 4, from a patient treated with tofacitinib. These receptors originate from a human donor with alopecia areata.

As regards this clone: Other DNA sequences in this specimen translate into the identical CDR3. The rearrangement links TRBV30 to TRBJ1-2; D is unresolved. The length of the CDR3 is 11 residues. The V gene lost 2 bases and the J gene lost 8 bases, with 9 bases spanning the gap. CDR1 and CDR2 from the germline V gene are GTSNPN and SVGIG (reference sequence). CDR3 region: CAWSSGGGYTF. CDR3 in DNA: TGTGCCTGGAGTTCTGGAGGCGGCTACACCTTC.

CDR3 sequence: CAWSVRGLPNYEQYF. In nucleotides, the CDR3 is TGTGCCTGGAGTGTACGAGGACTACCCAACTACGAGCAGTACTTC. The rearrangement uses TRBV30 and TRBJ2-7; a weak D match, TRBD2 (6 bases). Germline CDR1 and CDR2: GTSNPN and SVGIG (reference sequence). V was shortened by 0 bases and J by 3 bases, with 15 bases between the two germline ends. CDR3 length: 15 amino acids.

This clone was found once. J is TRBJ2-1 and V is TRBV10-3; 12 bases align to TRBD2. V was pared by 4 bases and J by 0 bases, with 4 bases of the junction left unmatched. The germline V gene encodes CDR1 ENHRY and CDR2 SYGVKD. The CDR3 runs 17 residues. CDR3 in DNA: TGTGCCATCAGTGCCACTAGCGGGGGGAGCTCCTACAATGAGCAGTTCTTC. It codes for CAISATSGGSSYNEQFF.

The CDR3 region is CASSPVGGGNTEAFF. For the CDR3, the DNA is TGTGCCAGCAGTCCTGTTGGGGGCGGAAACACTGAAGCTTTCTTT. V is TRBV2 and J is TRBJ1-1; maybe TRBD1 (6 bases). The CDR3 is 15 amino acids. The germline CDR1 and CDR2 sequences are SNHLY and FYNNEI. The V end was cut by 5 bases, the J end by 2 bases, with 15 bases between.

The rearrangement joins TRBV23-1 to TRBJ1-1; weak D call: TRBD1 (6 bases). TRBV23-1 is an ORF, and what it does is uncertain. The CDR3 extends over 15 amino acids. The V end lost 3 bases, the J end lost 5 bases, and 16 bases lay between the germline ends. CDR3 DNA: TGCGCCAGCAGTCACCGCCATCAGGGGAGGACTGAAGCTTTCTTT. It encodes CASSHRHQGRTEAFF.

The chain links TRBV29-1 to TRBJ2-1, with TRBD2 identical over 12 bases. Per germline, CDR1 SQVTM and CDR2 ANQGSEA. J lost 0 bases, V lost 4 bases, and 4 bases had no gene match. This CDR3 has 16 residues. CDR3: CSVARGLAGSYNEQFF. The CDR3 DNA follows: TGCAGCGTTGCCCGGGGACTAGCGGGCTCCTACAATGAGCAGTTCTTC.

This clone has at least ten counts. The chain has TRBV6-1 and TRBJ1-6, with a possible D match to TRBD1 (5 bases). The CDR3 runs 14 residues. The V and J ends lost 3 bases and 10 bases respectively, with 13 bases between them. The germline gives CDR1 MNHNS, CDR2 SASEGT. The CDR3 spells CASSDGRERSPLHF. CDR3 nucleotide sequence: TGTGCCAGCAGTGACGGCAGGGAAAGGTCACCCCTCCACTTT.

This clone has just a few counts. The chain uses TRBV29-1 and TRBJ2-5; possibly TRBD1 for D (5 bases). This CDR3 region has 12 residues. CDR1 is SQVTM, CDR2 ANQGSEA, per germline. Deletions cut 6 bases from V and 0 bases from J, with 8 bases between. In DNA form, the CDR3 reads TGCAGCGTCCGACAGTACCAAGAGACCCAGTACTTC. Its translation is CSVRQYQETQYF.

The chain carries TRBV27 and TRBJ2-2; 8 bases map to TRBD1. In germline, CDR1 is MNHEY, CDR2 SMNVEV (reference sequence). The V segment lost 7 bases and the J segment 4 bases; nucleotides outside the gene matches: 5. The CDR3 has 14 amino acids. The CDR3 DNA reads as TGTGCCAGCAACCTGGACAGGGCCACCGGGGAGCTGTTTTTT. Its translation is CASNLDRATGELFF.

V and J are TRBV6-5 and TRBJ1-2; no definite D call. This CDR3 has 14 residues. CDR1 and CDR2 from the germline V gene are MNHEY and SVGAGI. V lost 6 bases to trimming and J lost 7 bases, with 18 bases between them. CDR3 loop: CASRLTRGPLGYTF. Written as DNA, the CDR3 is TGTGCCAGCAGGTTGACCCGAGGACCACTTGGCTACACCTTC.